The clone carrying this T cell receptor (beta chain) was recorded a few times. V lost 7 bases and J 5 bases, leaving 17 bases between the germline ends. Per germline, CDR1 SEHNR and CDR2 FQNEAQ (reference sequence). CDR3 length: 14 residues. These data come from a study of T-cell reconstitution after alpha-beta-depleted transplantation in children. During its preparation, the TCRbeta library received unique molecular identifiers. TCRdb reanalysed the PCR reads using MiXCR and keeps one entry per CDR3 protein. Of hundreds of thousands of distinct CDR3 sequences detected, 10% to 15% appear once; the ten largest clones hold 2% to 2.5%.

This receptor was obtained from a male patient younger than 18 who had a stem cell transplant for acute myeloid leukemia, so the T cells may come from the graft donor. The specimen was PBMCs, mostly from graft donor cells, collected 360 days after TCRalphabeta/CD19-depleted stem cell transplant. V is TRBV7-9 and J is TRBJ2-5; D possibly matches TRBD1 or TRBD2 (5 bases each). CDR3 region: CASISSGTEETQYF. As DNA, the CDR3 is TGTGCCAGCATCTCCTCCGGGACCGAGGAGACCCAGTACTTC.